This T cell receptor beta chain was identified in a study of T-cell memory formation after mild COVID-19. This CDR3 spans 15 amino acids. Germline lookup yields CDR1 SGHTA and CDR2 FQGNSA. With 7 bases clipped from V and 4 bases from J, the junction kept 12 bases outside the gene matches. Using its own MiXCR run on the 5' RACE reads, TCRdb lists one record per CDR3 protein. Of 70,000 to 95,000 distinct CDR3 sequences listed, 9.5% to 15% are singletons. The chain employs TRBV7-2 and TRBJ2-5; 7 bases agree with TRBD2. The receptor was isolated from a man younger than 30 who had mild COVID-19 (a few samples of this study predate the infection). Cell type and time point are not known. Sequencing was carried out using PBMCs or a T cell subset sorted from them (not recorded which). The CDR3 sequence: CASTPGGGVRETQYF. The CDR3 DNA reads TGTGCCAGCACCCCGGGAGGAGGGGTGCGAGAGACCCAGTACTTC.